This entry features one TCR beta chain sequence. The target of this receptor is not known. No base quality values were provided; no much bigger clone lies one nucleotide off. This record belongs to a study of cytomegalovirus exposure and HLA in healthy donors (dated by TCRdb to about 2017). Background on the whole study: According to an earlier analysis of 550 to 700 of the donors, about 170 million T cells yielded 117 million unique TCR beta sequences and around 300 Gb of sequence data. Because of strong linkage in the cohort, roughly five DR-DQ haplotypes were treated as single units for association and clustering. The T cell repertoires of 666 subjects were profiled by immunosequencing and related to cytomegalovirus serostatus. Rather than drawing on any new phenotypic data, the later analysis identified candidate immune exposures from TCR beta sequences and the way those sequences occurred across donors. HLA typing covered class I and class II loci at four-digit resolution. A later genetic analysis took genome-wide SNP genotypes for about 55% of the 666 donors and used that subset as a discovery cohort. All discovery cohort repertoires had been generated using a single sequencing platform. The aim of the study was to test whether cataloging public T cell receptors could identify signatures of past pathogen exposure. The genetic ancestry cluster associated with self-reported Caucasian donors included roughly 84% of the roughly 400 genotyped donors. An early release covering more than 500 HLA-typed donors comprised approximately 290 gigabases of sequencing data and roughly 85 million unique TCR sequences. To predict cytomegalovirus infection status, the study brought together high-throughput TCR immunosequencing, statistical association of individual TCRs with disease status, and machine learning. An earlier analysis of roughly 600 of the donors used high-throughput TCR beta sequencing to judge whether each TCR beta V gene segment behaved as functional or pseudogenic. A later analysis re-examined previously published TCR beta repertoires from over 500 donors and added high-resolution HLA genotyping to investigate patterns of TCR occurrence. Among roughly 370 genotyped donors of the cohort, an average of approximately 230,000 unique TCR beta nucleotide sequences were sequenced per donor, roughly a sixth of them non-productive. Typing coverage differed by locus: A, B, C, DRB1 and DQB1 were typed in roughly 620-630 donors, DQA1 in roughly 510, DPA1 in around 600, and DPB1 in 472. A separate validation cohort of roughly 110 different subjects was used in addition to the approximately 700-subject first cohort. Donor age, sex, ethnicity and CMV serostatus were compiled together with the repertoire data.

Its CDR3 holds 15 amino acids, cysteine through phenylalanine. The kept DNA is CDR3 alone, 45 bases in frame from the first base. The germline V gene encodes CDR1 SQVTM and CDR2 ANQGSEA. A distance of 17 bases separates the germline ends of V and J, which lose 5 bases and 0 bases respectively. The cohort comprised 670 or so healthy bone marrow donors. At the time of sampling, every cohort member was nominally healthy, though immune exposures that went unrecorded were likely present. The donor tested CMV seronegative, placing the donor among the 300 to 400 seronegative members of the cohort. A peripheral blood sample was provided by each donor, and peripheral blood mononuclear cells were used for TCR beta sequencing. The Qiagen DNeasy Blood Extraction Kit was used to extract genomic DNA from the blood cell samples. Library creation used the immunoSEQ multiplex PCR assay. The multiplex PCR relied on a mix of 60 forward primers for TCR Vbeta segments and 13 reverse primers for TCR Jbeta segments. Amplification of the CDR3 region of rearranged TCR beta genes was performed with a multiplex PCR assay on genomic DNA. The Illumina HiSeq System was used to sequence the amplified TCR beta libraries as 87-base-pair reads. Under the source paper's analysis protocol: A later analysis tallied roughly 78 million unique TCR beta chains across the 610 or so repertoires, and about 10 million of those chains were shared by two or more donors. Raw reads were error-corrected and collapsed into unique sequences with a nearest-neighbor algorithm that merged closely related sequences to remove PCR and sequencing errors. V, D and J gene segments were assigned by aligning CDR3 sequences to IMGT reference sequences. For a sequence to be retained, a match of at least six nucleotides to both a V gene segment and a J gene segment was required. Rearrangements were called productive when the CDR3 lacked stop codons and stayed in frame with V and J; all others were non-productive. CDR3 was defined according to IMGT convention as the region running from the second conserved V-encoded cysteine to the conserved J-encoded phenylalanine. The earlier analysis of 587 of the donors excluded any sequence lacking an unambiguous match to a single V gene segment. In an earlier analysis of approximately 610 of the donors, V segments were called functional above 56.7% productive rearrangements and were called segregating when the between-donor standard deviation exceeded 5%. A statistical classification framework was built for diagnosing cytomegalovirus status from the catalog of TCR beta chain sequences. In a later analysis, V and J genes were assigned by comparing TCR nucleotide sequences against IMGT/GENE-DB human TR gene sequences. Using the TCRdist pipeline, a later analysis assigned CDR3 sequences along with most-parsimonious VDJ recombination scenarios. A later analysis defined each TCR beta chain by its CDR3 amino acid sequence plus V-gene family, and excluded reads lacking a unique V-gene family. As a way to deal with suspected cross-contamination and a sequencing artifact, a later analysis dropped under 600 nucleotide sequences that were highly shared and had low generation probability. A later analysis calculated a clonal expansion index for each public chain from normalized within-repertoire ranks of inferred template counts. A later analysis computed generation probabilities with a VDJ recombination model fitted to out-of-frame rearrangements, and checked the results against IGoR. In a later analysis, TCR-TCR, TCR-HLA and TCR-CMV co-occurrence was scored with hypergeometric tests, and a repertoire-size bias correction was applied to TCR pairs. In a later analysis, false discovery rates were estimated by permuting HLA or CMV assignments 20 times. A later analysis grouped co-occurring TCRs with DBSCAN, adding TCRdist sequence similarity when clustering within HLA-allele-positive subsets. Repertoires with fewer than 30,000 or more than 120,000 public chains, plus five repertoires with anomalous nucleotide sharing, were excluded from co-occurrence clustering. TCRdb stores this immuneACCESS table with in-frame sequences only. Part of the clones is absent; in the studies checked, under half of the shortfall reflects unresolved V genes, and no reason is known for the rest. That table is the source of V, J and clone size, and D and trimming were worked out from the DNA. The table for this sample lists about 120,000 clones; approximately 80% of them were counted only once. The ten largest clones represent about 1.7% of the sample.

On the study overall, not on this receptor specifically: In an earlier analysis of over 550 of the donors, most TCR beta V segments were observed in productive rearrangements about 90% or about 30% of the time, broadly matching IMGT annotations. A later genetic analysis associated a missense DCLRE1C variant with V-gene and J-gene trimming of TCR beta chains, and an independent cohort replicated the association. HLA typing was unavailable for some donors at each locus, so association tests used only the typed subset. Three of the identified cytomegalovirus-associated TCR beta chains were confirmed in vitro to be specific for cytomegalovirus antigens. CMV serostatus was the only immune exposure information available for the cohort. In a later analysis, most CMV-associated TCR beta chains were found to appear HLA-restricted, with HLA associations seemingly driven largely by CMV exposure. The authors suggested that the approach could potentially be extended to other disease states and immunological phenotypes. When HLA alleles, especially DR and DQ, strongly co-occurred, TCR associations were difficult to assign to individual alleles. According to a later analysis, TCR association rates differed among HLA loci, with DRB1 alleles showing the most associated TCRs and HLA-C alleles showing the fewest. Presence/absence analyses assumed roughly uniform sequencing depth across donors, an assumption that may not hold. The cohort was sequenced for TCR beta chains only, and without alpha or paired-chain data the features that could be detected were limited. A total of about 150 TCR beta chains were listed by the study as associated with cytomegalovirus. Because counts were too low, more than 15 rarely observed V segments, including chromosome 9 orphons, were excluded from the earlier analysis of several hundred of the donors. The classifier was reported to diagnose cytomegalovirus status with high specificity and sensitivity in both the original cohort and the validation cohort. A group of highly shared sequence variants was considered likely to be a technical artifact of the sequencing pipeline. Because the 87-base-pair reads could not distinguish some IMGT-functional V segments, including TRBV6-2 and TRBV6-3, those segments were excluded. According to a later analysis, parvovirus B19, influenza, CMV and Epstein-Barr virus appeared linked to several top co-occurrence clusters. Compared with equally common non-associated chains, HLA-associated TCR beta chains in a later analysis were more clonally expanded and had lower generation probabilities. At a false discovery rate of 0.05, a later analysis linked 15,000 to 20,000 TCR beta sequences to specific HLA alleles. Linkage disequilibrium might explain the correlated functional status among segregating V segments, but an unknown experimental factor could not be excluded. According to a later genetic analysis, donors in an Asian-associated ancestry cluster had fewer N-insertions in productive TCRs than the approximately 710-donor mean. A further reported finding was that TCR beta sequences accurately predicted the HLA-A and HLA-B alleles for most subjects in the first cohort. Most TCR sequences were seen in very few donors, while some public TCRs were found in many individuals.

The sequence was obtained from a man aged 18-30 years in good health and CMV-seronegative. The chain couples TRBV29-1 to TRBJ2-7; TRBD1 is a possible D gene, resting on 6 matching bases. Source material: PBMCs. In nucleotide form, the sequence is TGCAGCGTTTCTTTGAGGACAGTGAGCTCCTACGAGCAGTACTTC. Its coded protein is CSVSLRTVSSYEQYF.